The rows below give T cell receptor beta chains drawn from one sample of a study of T-cell reconstitution after alpha-beta-depleted transplantation in children. One entry per CDR3 protein, called by TCRdb with MiXCR from the PCR reads. The sample records about 290,000 distinct CDR3 sequences, nearly 8% being singletons. Material: peripheral blood, obtained 360 days after TCRalphabeta/CD19-depleted stem cell transplant. The receptors shown here come from a female patient between 2 and 10 years old who had a stem cell transplant for Fanconi anemia, so the T cells may come from the graft donor. The CDR3 runs from the conserved cysteine through the conserved F or W. Fields, in order: CDR3 length, V gene, J gene, CDR3 protein.

>11|TRBV3-1|TRBJ1-1
CASSLDGEAFF
>12|TRBV29-1|TRBJ1-2
CSVGGQTYGYTF
>15|TRBV6-5|TRBJ2-3
CASSYPTGEVDTQYF
>14|TRBV30|TRBJ2-4
CAWSSESGENIQYF
>15|TRBV21-1|TRBJ1-5
CASSFQRGAGQPQHF
>14|TRBV15|TRBJ1-1
CATSSDRWDTEAFF
>13|TRBV6-1|TRBJ1-5
CASGQNSNQPQHF
>16|TRBV20-1|TRBJ2-7
CSASSSGGPSSYEQYF
>15|TRBV2|TRBJ2-6
CASTGQPSGANVLTF
>16|TRBV12-3/TRBV12-4|TRBJ1-2
CASSLGTGGPLGSYTF
>13|TRBV29-1|TRBJ1-1
CSGWLGAATEAFF
>16|TRBV6-1|TRBJ2-4
CASSESGTHAKNIQYF
>11|TRBV7-3|TRBJ2-5
CASSSGGTQYF
>13|TRBV12-3/TRBV12-4|TRBJ2-5
CASSFYRQETQYF
>14|TRBV28|TRBJ2-5
CASSLLGLGETQYF
>14|TRBV28|TRBJ1-2
CASSSQGPDYGYTF
>14|TRBV19|TRBJ1-6
CASQNLGSNSPLHF
>16|TRBV24-1|TRBJ1-2
CATSGRKAGADEGYTF
>15|TRBV4-1|TRBJ2-7
CASSQAQGQGREQYF
>16|TRBV7-3|TRBJ2-3
CASSLRSGASTDTQYF
>15|TRBV6-6|TRBJ2-3
CASSSGGFSTDTQYF
>12|TRBV18|TRBJ2-7
CASSPGGFEQYF
>13|TRBV10-3|TRBJ1-2
CAINEGETYGYTF
>15|TRBV5-1|TRBJ2-7
CASSDPGGSSYEQYF
>16|TRBV29-1|TRBJ2-7
CSVEVTRTSGPYEQYF
>16|TRBV3-1|TRBJ2-1
CASSQPRSSAYNEQFF
>14|TRBV28|TRBJ2-3
CASSFGSLGDTQYF
>17|TRBV6-5|TRBJ2-1
CASSYRTGASSYNEQFF
>15|TRBV27|TRBJ2-2
CASSPILQGTGELFF
>19|TRBV12-3/TRBV12-4|TRBJ2-5
CASSLALGLAGGLQETQYF
>14|TRBV3-1|TRBJ1-3
CASSQDTTRNTIYF
>13|TRBV10-3|TRBJ2-1
CAISVWMYNEQFF
>15|TRBV28|TRBJ1-3
CASSFWSGSGNTIYF
>15|TRBV3-1|TRBJ2-5
CASSQVPTPQETQYF
>13|TRBV20-1|TRBJ2-1
CSAPHISYNEQFF
>13|TRBV6-1|TRBJ1-1
CASRRQLGTEAFF
>13|TRBV7-3|TRBJ2-1
CASSLMDIGEQFF
>15|TRBV15|TRBJ2-1
CATSRDREEAGEQFF
>13|TRBV20-1|TRBJ2-5
CSARDRVTGTQYF
>18|TRBV18|TRBJ1-4
CASSPPRQGVETNEKLFF
>14|TRBV20-1|TRBJ2-1
CSASSGAPRNEQFF
>15|TRBV9|TRBJ2-1
CASSVGGGPLPEQFF
>15|TRBV18|TRBJ2-1
CASSPGQLSYNEQFF
>13|TRBV20-1|TRBJ2-7
CSASNVLTLEQYF
>17|TRBV5-1|TRBJ2-7
CASSLVLAGGNPYEQYF
>15|TRBV27|TRBJ2-3
CASSLRLAGRNTQYF
>13|TRBV10-3|TRBJ2-5
CAISVLVEETQYF
>14|TRBV7-9|TRBJ1-4
CASRSGTGGEKLFF
>16|TRBV7-9|TRBJ2-6
CASSFFWDSGANVLTF
>14|TRBV6-2/TRBV6-3|TRBJ2-3
CASNPQGSGDTQYF
>14|TRBV7-9|TRBJ1-2
CASSSGGLDYGYTF
>13|TRBV15|TRBJ2-5
CATSYSRLETQYF
>13|TRBV6-6|TRBJ1-1
CASRATRDRVTFF